This TCR beta chain was identified during a study of T cells in narcolepsy. On the study more broadly: Donors had narcolepsy type 1 or type 2, or were healthy controls. Notes on the study in general: Some memory CD4+ repertoires had no autoreactive clone sequences. Blood of same and different patients, but not healthy controls, reportedly held recurring autoreactive clonotypes.

This CDR3 comprises 13 residues. Germline assignment: CDR1 SEHNR and CDR2 FQNEAQ (reference sequence). Trimming at V came to 3 bases and at J to 6 bases, leaving 3 bases not matched to a gene. On this clone itself: Its antigen is unknown.

The table came from immunoSEQ multiplex PCR; TCRdb's copy has only in-frame clones and leaves some out. The repertoire consists of 36,000 or so clones, with about nine tenths occurring once and the leading ten covering 0.8% to 0.95%. The chain recombines TRBV7-9 with TRBJ1-2; 8 bases align to TRBD1. This clonotype originated in a human donor with narcolepsy. The sample was CD45RA- memory CD4+ T cells from PBMCs. The CDR3 loop reads CASSFGQGHGYTF. CDR3 sequence (DNA): TGTGCCAGCAGCTTCGGACAGGGACATGGCTACACCTTC. The variable domain in full, completed from reference TRBV7-9 and TRBJ1-2, reads DTGVSQNPRHKITKRGQNVTFRCDPISEHNRLYWYRQTLGQGPEFLTYFQNEAQLEKSRLLSDRFSAERPKGSFSTLEIQRTEQGDSAMYLCASSFGQGHGYTFGSGTRLTVV.